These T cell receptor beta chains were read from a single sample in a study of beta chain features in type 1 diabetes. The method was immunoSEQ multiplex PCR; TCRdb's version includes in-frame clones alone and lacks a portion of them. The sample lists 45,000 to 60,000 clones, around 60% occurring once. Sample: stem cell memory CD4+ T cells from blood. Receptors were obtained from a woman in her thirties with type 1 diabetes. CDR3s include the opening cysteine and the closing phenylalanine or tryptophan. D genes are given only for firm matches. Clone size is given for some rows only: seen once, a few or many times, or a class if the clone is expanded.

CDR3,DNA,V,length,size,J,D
CSVVYGGSDNEQFF,TGCAGCGTTGTTTACGGGGGTTCGGACAATGAGCAGTTCTTC,TRBV29-1,14,NA,TRBJ2-1,NA
CASSLAPSGRWEQYF,TGTGCCAGCAGCTTAGCGCCCAGCGGGAGGTGGGAGCAGTACTTC,TRBV7-2,15,NA,TRBJ2-7,TRBD2
CASSQPDRQETQYF,TGCGCCAGCAGCCAACCGGACAGGCAAGAGACCCAGTACTTC,TRBV4-1,14,once,TRBJ2-5,TRBD1
CASSPTSGSSYEQYF,TGCGCCAGCAGCCCTACTAGCGGGAGCTCCTACGAGCAGTACTTC,TRBV4-1,15,few,TRBJ2-7,TRBD2
CASSLGLAGGWNEQFF,TGTGCCAGCAGCCTTGGACTAGCGGGAGGTTGGAATGAGCAGTTCTTC,TRBV7-9,16,NA,TRBJ2-1,TRBD2
CASSVGSGEGLETQYF,TGTGCCAGCAGCGTAGGTTCGGGAGAGGGGTTGGAGACCCAGTACTTC,TRBV9,16,NA,TRBJ2-5,NA
CSVELALRGIQYF,TGCAGCGTCGAGCTAGCCCTACGGGGCATTCAGTACTTC,TRBV29-1,13,NA,TRBJ2-4,NA
CASTQGNGNTEAFF,TGCGCCAGCACACAGGGAAATGGGAACACTGAAGCTTTCTTT,TRBV4-1,14,once,TRBJ1-1,NA
CSVDVPSAISYNEQFF,TGCAGCGTTGATGTCCCTAGCGCGATCTCCTACAATGAGCAGTTCTTC,TRBV29-1,16,NA,TRBJ2-1,NA
CASSLVPGLYQETQYF,TGTGCCAGCAGCTTAGTTCCGGGACTGTACCAAGAGACCCAGTACTTC,TRBV11-2,16,NA,TRBJ2-5,NA
CASSLGRSSNEQFF,TGTGCCAGCAGCTTGGGGAGGTCAAGCAATGAGCAGTTCTTC,TRBV11-3,14,once,TRBJ2-1,NA
CSVEPNRFFGYTF,TGCAGCGTTGAACCCAACAGGTTCTTTGGCTACACCTTC,TRBV29-1,13,NA,TRBJ1-2,NA
CAWSFKGQGSYEQYF,TGTGCCTGGAGTTTCAAGGGACAGGGGTCCTACGAGCAGTACTTC,TRBV30,15,NA,TRBJ2-7,TRBD1
CATQRGVNYGYTF,TGTGCCACCCAACGCGGGGTAAACTATGGCTACACCTTC,TRBV6-5,13,few,TRBJ1-2,NA
CASSVSAVSSYEQYF,TGTGCCAGCAGCGTAAGTGCGGTAAGCTCCTACGAGCAGTACTTC,TRBV9,15,NA,TRBJ2-7,NA
CASSSGLAGANEQFF,TGTGCCAGCAGTTCTGGACTAGCGGGAGCCAATGAGCAGTTCTTC,TRBV27,15,NA,TRBJ2-1,TRBD2
CASSPLGRVAYEQYF,TGTGCCAGCTCACCGTTGGGCAGGGTAGCCTACGAGCAGTACTTC,TRBV18,15,NA,TRBJ2-7,NA
CASSAAGVGETQYF,TGCGCCAGCAGCGCAGCGGGAGTGGGAGAGACCCAGTACTTC,TRBV5-1,14,few,TRBJ2-5,TRBD2
CASSLAPRGTEAFF,TGCGCCAGCAGCTTGGCGCCGAGGGGGACTGAAGCTTTCTTT,TRBV5-1,14,NA,TRBJ1-1,NA
CASRGGTGELFF,TGTGCCAGCAGAGGAGGAACCGGGGAGCTGTTTTTT,TRBV6-5,12,NA,TRBJ2-2,NA
CASMRVRDEKLFF,TGCGCCAGTATGAGGGTGAGGGATGAAAAACTGTTTTTT,TRBV10-2,13,NA,TRBJ1-4,NA
CATRDSHSNQPQHF,TGTGCCACCAGAGACAGCCATAGCAATCAGCCCCAGCATTTT,TRBV6-5,14,few,TRBJ1-5,NA
CASSPGIASGANVLTF,TGTGCCAGCAGCCCCGGCATAGCTTCTGGGGCCAACGTCCTGACTTTC,TRBV7-2,16,few,TRBJ2-6,NA
CASSLRDYEQFF,TGTGCCAGCAGCTTAAGAGACTATGAGCAGTTCTTC,TRBV5-6,12,NA,TRBJ2-1,NA
CASSFAGVGEQYF,TGTGCCAGCAGTTTTGCAGGTGTGGGCGAGCAGTACTTC,TRBV27,13,NA,TRBJ2-7,NA
CASSESGHDYGYTF,TGTGCCAGCAGTGAGTCCGGACATGACTATGGCTACACCTTC,TRBV2,14,NA,TRBJ1-2,NA
CASSGSSRVDTGELFF,TGTGCCAGCAGCGGTAGTTCCAGGGTTGACACCGGGGAGCTGTTTTTT,TRBV9,16,NA,TRBJ2-2,NA
CSVGPGGLVQYF,TGCAGCGTGGGCCCCGGGGGGCTCGTGCAGTACTTC,TRBV29-1,12,NA,TRBJ2-7,NA
CASISSGRGTEAFF,TGTGCCAGTATCTCATCAGGGAGGGGGACTGAAGCTTTCTTT,TRBV19,14,NA,TRBJ1-1,NA
CASSQGLATYEQYF,TGTGCCAGCAGCCAGGGTCTAGCAACCTACGAGCAGTACTTC,TRBV14,14,NA,TRBJ2-7,NA
CASSQERHGRIYEQYF,TGCGCCAGCAGCCAAGAACGACACGGGAGGATCTACGAGCAGTACTTC,TRBV4-1,16,NA,TRBJ2-7,TRBD2
CASSPRTGVWDEQYF,TGTGCCAGCAGCCCGAGGACGGGAGTCTGGGACGAGCAGTACTTC,TRBV7-9,15,NA,TRBJ2-7,NA
CASSSQGSQETQYF,TGTGCCAGCAGCAGTCAGGGGAGCCAAGAGACCCAGTACTTC,TRBV5-4,14,NA,TRBJ2-5,NA
CASSKLAGGPSLYEQFF,TGTGCCAGCAGTAAACTAGCGGGAGGGCCCTCGCTCTATGAGCAGTTCTTC,TRBV27,17,NA,TRBJ2-1,TRBD2
CSVGRQGSGEQYF,TGCAGCGTAGGTAGACAGGGTTCCGGCGAGCAGTACTTC,TRBV29-1,13,few,TRBJ2-7,TRBD1
CATSRDYLSTDTQYF,TGTGCCACCAGCAGAGATTATCTCAGCACAGATACGCAGTATTTT,TRBV15,15,NA,TRBJ2-3,NA
CASMQAGGSYNEQFF,TGTGCCAGCATGCAAGCGGGAGGATCGTATAATGAGCAGTTCTTC,TRBV6-5,15,NA,TRBJ2-1,TRBD2
CASSPPGYYGYTF,TGTGCCAGCAGCCCCCCGGGGTACTATGGCTACACCTTC,TRBV6-5,13,NA,TRBJ1-2,NA
CASSLGQGGYNEQFF,TGCGCCAGCAGCCTTGGACAGGGGGGCTACAATGAGCAGTTCTTC,TRBV5-1,15,once,TRBJ2-1,TRBD1
CASGRSNQPQHF,TGTGCCAGCGGGCGTAGCAATCAGCCCCAGCATTTT,TRBV6-5,12,NA,TRBJ1-5,NA
CASSSTTGVWVQETQYF,TGTGCCAGCAGCTCGACCACGGGAGTCTGGGTCCAAGAGACCCAGTACTTC,TRBV7-9,17,NA,TRBJ2-5,NA
CASSGLAGVETQYF,TGTGCCAGCAGCGGACTAGCGGGAGTAGAGACCCAGTACTTC,TRBV28,14,NA,TRBJ2-5,TRBD2
CASSLLGSQGSNQPQHF,TGTGCCAGCAGTTTATTGGGGTCACAGGGGAGCAATCAGCCCCAGCATTTT,TRBV28,17,NA,TRBJ1-5,TRBD1